The rows below give T cell receptor beta chains drawn from one sample of a study of blood T cells in healthy people across ages. TCRdb called the 5' RACE reads again in MiXCR, with one record for every CDR3 protein. The sample has about 1.6 million distinct CDR3 sequences; about 35% are singletons. The sequenced sample was blood. Source of these receptors: a woman aged 25 to 45 in good health. Each CDR3 is given without its conserved first and last residue. Fields, in order: J gene, V gene, CDR3 protein.

TRBJ2-1,TRBV12-3/TRBV12-4,ASSYGNEQF
TRBJ2-5,TRBV27,ASSLISMDNEQY
TRBJ2-1,TRBV29-1,SVVSGSGGAAYNEQF
TRBJ2-7,TRBV20-1,SAREGPGEGEQY
TRBJ2-7,TRBV27,ASSPSGIEQY
TRBJ2-3,TRBV6-6,ASRNRTFASTDTQY
TRBJ2-7,TRBV29-1,SAIWDRVFPYEQY
TRBJ1-2,TRBV12-3/TRBV12-4,ATGGSLYGYT
TRBJ1-2,TRBV7-9,ASTNERKGHYGYT
TRBJ2-1,TRBV7-3,ASSLSNGNEQF
TRBJ2-1,TRBV20-1,SLNLAGDEQF
TRBJ1-2,TRBV11-2,ASSSLRGQNGHYGYT
TRBJ2-1,TRBV24-1,ATSDPDRGLDNEQF
TRBJ2-5,TRBV28,ASSMRTGRQETQY
TRBJ1-2,TRBV27,ASSREAGKVRGYT
TRBJ2-1,TRBV12-3/TRBV12-4,ASSNTGTPDNEQF
TRBJ2-7,TRBV28,ASSSRTGGIYEQY
TRBJ2-3,TRBV4-1,ASSLRGGQTSTDTQY
TRBJ2-7,TRBV6-1,ASKRDPGPYEQY
TRBJ1-2,TRBV20-1,SARVSKTNYGYT
TRBJ1-2,TRBV11-2,ASSIRTGVRGYT
TRBJ2-3,TRBV7-9,ASSTRLTGVTDTQY
TRBJ2-3,TRBV20-1,SARWTTDTQY
TRBJ2-7,TRBV6-2/TRBV6-3,ASNPWTSTSYEQY
TRBJ1-1,TRBV29-1,SVEGGIPGEAF
TRBJ2-3,TRBV5-4,ASNSPGGGTDTQY
TRBJ2-3,TRBV2,ASSEEVRRDTQY
TRBJ2-1,TRBV12-3/TRBV12-4,ASSLGTPPNEQF
TRBJ1-1,TRBV28,ASSTGAENTEAF
TRBJ1-2,TRBV12-3/TRBV12-4,ASSSGPSGDYGYT
TRBJ2-3,TRBV5-1,ASSWGQGGATDTQY
TRBJ2-5,TRBV7-2,ASNGGRGETQY
TRBJ1-2,TRBV2,ASIPTEGAYGYT
-,TRBV6-6,ASSSTSGKGETQY
TRBJ2-5,TRBV7-9,ASSNGDRQYQETQY
TRBJ2-1,TRBV7-3,ASSLNGGGRNEQF
TRBJ1-5,TRBV5-1,ASSLDGNSAGQPQH
TRBJ2-4,TRBV4-1,ASSQVGGIGPAKNIQY
TRBJ1-6,TRBV15,ATSTDRVASPLH